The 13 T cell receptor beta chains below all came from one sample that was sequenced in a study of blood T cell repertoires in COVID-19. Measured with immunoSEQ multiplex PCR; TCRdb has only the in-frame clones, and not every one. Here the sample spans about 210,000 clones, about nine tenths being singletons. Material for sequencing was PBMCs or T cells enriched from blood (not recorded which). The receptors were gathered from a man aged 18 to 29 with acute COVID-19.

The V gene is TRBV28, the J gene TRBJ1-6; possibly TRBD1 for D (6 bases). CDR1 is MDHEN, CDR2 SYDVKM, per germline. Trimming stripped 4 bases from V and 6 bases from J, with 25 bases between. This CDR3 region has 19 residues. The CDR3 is CASSSIGQSLNRINSPLHF. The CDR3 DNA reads TGTGCCAGCAGTTCTATCGGACAGTCCCTAAACCGAATTAATTCACCCCTCCACTTT.

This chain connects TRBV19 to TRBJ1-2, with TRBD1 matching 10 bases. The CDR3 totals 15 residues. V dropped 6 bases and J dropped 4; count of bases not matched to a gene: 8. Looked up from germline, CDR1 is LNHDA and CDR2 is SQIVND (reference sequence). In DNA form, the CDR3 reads TGTGCCAGTAGCCTTGGGACAGGGGCCTTCTATGGCTACACCTTC. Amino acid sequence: CASSLGTGAFYGYTF. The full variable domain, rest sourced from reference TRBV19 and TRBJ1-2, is DGGITQSPKYLFRKEGQNVTLSCEQNLNHDAMYWYRQDPGQGLRLIYYSQIVNDFQKGDIAEGYSVSREKKESFPLTVTSAQKNPTAFYLCASSLGTGAFYGYTFGSGTRLTVV.

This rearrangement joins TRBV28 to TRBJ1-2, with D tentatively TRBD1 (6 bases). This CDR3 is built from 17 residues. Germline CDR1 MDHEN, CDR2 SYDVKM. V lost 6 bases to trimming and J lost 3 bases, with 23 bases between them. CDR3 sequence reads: CASSLIRQAGYDYGYTF. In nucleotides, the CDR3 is TGTGCCAGCAGCCTCATCCGACAGGCCGGATATGACTATGGCTACACCTTC.

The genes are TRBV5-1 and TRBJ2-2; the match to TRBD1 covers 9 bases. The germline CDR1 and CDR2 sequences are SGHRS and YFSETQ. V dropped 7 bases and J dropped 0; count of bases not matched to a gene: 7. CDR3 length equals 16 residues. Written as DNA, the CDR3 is TGCGCCAGCCGACCCGGGGACAGGGCGAACACCGGGGAGCTGTTTTTT. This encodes CASRPGDRANTGELFF.

This CDR3 reads CASSLAGDSRGSPLHF. CDR3 nucleotides: TGTGCCAGCAGCTTAGCCGGGGACAGCCGTGGTTCACCCCTCCACTTT. The chain links TRBV7-2 to TRBJ1-6; 7 nucleotides align to TRBD1. The CDR3 consists of 16 residues. V shed 0 bases and J 9 bases; nucleotides not matched to a gene: 8. Germline V gene data show CDR1 as SGHTA and CDR2 as FQGNSA.

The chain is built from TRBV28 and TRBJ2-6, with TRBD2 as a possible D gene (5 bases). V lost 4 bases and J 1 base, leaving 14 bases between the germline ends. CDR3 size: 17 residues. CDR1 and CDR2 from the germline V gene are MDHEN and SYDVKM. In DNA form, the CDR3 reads TGTGCCAGCAGTTCCTACGGACTTCGTTCTGGGGCCAACGTCCTGACTTTC. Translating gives CASSSYGLRSGANVLTF.

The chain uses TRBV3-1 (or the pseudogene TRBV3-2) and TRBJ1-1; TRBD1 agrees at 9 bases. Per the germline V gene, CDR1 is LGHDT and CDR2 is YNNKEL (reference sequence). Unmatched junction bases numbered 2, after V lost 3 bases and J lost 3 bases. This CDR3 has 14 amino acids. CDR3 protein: CASSQGQGHTEAFF. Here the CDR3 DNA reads TGTGCCAGCAGCCAGGGACAGGGCCACACTGAAGCTTTCTTT.

Here the CDR3 DNA reads TGTGCCAGCAGCTTTTGGCAGGGGTCGGACGCTGAAGCTTTCTTT. Its protein is CASSFWQGSDAEAFF. This sequence joins TRBV7-9 and TRBJ1-1; TRBD1 might be the D (6 bases). The germline V gene encodes CDR1 SEHNR and CDR2 FQNEAQ (reference sequence). The germline V and J ends were trimmed by 3 bases and 6 bases, with 17 bases remaining between them. The CDR3 has 15 amino acids.

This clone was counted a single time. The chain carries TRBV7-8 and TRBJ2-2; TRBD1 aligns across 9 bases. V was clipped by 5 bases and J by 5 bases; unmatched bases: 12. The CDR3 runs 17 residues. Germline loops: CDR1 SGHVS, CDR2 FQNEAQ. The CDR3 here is CASSQKNGTGRTGELFF. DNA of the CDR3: TGTGCCAGCAGCCAAAAAAACGGGACAGGGAGGACCGGGGAGCTGTTTTTT.

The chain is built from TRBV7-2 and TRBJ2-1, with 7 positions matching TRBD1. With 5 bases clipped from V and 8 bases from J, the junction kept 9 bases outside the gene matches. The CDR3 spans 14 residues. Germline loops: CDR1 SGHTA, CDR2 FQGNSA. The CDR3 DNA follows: TGTGCCAGCAGCCCTCCTAACAGGGGCGATGAGCAGTTCTTC. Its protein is CASSPPNRGDEQFF.

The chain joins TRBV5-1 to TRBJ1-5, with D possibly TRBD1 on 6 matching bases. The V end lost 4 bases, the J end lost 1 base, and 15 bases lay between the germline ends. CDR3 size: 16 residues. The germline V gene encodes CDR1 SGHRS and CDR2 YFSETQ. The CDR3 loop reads CASSTRQAQSNQPQHF. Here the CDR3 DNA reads TGCGCCAGCAGCACTCGACAGGCGCAAAGCAATCAGCCCCAGCATTTT.

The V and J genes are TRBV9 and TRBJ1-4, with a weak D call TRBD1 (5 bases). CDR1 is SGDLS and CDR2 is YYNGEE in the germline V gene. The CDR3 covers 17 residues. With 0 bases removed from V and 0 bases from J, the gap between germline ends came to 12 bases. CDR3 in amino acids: CASSVGGRTATNEKLFF. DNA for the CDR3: TGTGCCAGCAGCGTAGGGGGGAGGACCGCAACTAATGAAAAACTGTTTTTT. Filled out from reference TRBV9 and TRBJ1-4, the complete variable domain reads DSGVTQTPKHLITATGQRVTLRCSPRSGDLSVYWYQQSLDQGLQFLIQYYNGEERAKGNILERFSAQQFPDLHSELNLSSLELGDSALYFCASSVGGRTATNEKLFFGSGTQLSVL.

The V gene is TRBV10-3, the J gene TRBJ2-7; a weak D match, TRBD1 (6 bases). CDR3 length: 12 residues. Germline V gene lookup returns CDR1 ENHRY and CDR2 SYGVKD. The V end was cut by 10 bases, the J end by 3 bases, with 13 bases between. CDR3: CATTTGDYEQYF. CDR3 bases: TGTGCCACCACGACAGGCGACTACGAGCAGTACTTC.